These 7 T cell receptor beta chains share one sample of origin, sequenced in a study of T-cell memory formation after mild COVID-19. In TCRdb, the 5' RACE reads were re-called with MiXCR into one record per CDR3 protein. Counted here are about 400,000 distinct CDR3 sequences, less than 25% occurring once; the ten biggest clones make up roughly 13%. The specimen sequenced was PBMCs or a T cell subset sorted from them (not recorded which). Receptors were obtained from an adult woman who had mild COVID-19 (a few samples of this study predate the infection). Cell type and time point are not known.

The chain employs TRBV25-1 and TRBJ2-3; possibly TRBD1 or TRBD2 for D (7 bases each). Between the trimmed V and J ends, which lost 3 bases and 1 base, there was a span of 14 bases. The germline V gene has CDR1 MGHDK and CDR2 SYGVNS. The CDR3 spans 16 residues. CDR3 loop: CASSDPGGGRTDTQYF. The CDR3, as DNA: TGTGCCAGCAGTGACCCAGGGGGGGGACGCACAGATACGCAGTATTTT. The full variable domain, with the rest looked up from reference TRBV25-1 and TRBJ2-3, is EADIYQTPRYLVIGTGKKITLECSQTMGHDKMYWYQQDPGMELHLIHYSYGVNSTEKGDLSSESTVSRIRTEHFPLTLESARPSHTSQYLCASSDPGGGRTDTQYFGPGTRLTVL.

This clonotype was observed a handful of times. CDR3 region: CASSFGSYDQPQHF. As DNA, the CDR3 is TGTGCCAGCAGTTTTGGGTCCTATGATCAGCCCCAGCATTTT. V is TRBV12-3 or TRBV12-4 and J is TRBJ1-5; D is unresolved. The CDR3 contains 14 residues. Trimming left V 3 bases short and J 5 bases short, with 11 bases between.

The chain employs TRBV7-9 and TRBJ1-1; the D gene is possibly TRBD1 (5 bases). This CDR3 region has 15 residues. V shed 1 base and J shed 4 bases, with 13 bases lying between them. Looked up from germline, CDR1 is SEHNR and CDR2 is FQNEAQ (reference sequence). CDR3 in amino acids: CASSLGGGVATEAFF. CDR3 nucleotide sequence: TGTGCCAGCAGCTTAGGGGGCGGGGTGGCCACTGAAGCTTTCTTT. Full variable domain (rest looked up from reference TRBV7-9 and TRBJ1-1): DTGVSQNPRHKITKRGQNVTFRCDPISEHNRLYWYRQTLGQGPEFLTYFQNEAQLEKSRLLSDRFSAERPKGSFSTLEIQRTEQGDSAMYLCASSLGGGVATEAFFGQGTRLTVV.

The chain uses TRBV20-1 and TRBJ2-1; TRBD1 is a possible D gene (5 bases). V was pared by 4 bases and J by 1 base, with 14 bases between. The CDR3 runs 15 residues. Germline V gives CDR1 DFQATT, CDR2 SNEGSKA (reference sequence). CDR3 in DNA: TGCAGTGCTACCCAGGGCTACCTTTCCTACAATGAGCAGTTCTTC. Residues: CSATQGYLSYNEQFF.

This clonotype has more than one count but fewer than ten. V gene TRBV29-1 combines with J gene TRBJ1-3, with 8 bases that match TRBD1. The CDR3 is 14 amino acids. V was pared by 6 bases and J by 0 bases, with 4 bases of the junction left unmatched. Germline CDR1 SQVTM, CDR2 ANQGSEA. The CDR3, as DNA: TGCAGCGTCGGGGACAGGTTCTCTGGAAACACCATATATTTT. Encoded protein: CSVGDRFSGNTIYF.

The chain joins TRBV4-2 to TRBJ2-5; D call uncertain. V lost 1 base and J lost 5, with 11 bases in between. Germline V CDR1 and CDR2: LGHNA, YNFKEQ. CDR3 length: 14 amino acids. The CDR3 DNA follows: TGTGCCAGCAGCCAAGGCAGCTTCGCGGAGACCCAGTACTTC. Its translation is CASSQGSFAETQYF.

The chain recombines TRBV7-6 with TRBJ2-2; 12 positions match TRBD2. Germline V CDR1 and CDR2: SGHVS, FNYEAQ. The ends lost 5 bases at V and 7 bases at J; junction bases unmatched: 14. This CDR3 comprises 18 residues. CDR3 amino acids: CASSPRLAGAGKVGELFF. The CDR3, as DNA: TGTGCCAGCAGCCCGAGACTAGCGGGGGCCGGAAAGGTCGGGGAGCTGTTTTTT.